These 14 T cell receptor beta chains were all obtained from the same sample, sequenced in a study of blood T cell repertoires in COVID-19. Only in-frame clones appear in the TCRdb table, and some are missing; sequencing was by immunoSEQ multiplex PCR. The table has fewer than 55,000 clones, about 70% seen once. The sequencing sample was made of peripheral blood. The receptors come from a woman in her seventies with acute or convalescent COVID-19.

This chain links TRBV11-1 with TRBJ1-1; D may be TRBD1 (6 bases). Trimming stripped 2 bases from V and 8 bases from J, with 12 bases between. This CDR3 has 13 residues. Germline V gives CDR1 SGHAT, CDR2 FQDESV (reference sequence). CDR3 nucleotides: TGTGCCAGCAGCTTAATTAGGGGGGGCGAAGCTTTCTTT. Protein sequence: CASSLIRGGEAFF.

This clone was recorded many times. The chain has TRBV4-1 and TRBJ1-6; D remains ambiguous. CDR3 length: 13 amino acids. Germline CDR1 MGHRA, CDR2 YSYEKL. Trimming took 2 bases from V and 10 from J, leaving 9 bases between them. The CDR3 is CASSQNRGSPLHF. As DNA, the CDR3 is TGCGCCAGCAGCCAAAACCGGGGATCACCCCTCCACTTT.

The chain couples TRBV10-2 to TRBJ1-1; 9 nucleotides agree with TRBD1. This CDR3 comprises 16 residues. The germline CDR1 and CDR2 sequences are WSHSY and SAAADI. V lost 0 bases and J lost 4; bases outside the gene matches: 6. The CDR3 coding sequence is TGCGCCAGCAGTGAGTCAGGGGGGACAGGGACCACTGAAGCTTTCTTT. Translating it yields CASSESGGTGTTEAFF.

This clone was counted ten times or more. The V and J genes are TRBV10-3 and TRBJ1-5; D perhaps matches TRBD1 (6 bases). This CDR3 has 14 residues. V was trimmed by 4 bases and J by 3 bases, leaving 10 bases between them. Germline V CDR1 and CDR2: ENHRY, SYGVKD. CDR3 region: CAISADSSNQPQHF. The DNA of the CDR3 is TGTGCCATCAGTGCGGACAGTTCCAATCAGCCCCAGCATTTT.

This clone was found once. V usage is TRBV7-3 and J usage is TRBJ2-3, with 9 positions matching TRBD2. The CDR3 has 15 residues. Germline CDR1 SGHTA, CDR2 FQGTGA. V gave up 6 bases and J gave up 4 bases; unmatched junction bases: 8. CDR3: CASRGGGGAPDTQYF. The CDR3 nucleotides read TGTGCCAGCAGGGGAGGCGGGGGGGCCCCAGATACGCAGTATTTT.

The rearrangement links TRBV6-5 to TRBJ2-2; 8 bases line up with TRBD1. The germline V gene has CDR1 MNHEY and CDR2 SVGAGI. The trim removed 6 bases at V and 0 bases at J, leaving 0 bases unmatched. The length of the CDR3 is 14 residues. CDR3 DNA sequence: TGTGCCAGCAGCAGGGGGCCGAACACCGGGGAGCTGTTTTTT. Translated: CASSRGPNTGELFF.

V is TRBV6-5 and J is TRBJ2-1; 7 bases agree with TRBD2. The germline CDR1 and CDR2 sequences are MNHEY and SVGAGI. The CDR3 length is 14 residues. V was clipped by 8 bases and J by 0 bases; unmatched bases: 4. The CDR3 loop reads CASERGGSYNEQFF. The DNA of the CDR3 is TGTGCCAGCGAACGCGGGGGCTCCTACAATGAGCAGTTCTTC.

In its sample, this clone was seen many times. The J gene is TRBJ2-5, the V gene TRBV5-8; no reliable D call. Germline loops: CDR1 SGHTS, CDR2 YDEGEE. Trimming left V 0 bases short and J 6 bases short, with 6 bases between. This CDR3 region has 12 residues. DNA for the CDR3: TGTGCCAGCAGCTTGGCGGTGAAGACCCAGTACTTC. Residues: CASSLAVKTQYF.

CDR3 bases: TGTGCCAGCAGCTTGCAGGGACTAGATTTCTACGAGCAGTACTTC. Encoded protein: CASSLQGLDFYEQYF. The chain has TRBV5-5 and TRBJ2-7; 8 nucleotides agree with TRBD2. The V gene's germline CDR1 is SGHKS and CDR2 YYEKEE (reference sequence). V lost 1 base to trimming and J lost 3 bases; unmatched junction nucleotides: 6. This CDR3 is 15 amino acids long.

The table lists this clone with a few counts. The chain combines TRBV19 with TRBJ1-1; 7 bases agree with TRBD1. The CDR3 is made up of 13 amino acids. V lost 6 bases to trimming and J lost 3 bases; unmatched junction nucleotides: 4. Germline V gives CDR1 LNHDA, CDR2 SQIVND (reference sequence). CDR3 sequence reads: CASSHGTDTEAFF. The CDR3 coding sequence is TGTGCCAGTAGCCACGGGACAGACACTGAAGCTTTCTTT.

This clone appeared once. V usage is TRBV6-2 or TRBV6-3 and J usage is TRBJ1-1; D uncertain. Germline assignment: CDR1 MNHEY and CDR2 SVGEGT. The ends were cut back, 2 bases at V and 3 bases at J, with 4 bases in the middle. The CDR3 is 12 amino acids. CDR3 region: CASSYVYTEAFF. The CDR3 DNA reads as TGTGCCAGCAGTTACGTATACACTGAAGCTTTCTTT.

The CDR3 DNA is TGCGCCAGCAGAGCGGGACTCTGGGGTAATTCACCCCTCCACTTT. It encodes CASRAGLWGNSPLHF. The gene calls are TRBV10-2 and TRBJ1-6, with D possibly being TRBD1 (5 bases). The V end lost 6 bases, the J end lost 6 bases, and 15 bases lay between the germline ends. The V gene's germline CDR1 is WSHSY and CDR2 SAAADI. The CDR3 is made up of 15 amino acids.

Written as DNA, the CDR3 is TGTGCCAGCAGCTTGCGTGGGGGGGCAGGTGGCTACACCTTC. Residues: CASSLRGGAGGYTF. This sequence joins TRBV5-4 and TRBJ1-2; TRBD1 is a possible D gene (6 bases). Trimming cost V 1 base and J 7 bases, with 14 bases left between them. CDR1 is SGHNT and CDR2 is YYREEE in the germline V gene (reference sequence). The CDR3 has 14 amino acids.

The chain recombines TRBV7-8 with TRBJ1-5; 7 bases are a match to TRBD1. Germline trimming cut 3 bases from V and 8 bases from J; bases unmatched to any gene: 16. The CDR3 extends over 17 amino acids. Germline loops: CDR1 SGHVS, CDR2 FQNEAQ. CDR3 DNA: TGTGCCAGCAGCTTTGCCCCCACAGGGGTAGGTGCAGAGCCCCAGCATTTT. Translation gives CASSFAPTGVGAEPQHF. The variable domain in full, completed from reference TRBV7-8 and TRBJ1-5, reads GAGVSQSPRYKVAKRGQDVALRCDPISGHVSLFWYQQALGQGPEFLTYFQNEAQLDKSGLPSDRFFAERPEGSVSTLKIQRTQQEDSAVYLCASSFAPTGVGAEPQHFGDGTRLSIL.